This T cell receptor (beta chain) stems from a study of OX40 agonist ivuxolimab in advanced cancers. Germline V gene sequence: CDR1 SGHAT, CDR2 FQNNGV. There are 15 residues in the CDR3. Trimming removed 3 bases from V and 6 bases from J, with 17 bases in between. Study-wide results and limits: Expanded peripheral T cell antigen specificity was not determined.

Remarks on this clone: Its antigen is not identified.

The assay was immunoSEQ multiplex PCR, and TCRdb's table has in-frame clones only and misses some. The sample holds about 19,000 clones, 86% seen once. V usage is TRBV11-2 and J usage is TRBJ1-1; a possible D gene is TRBD1 (6 bases). The sample here was CD4+ or CD8+ T cells sorted from blood, taken in a trial of the OX40 agonist ivuxolimab. The clonotype was recovered from an adult with an advanced solid tumor such as melanoma, head and neck, liver or kidney cancer. DNA of the CDR3: TGTGCCAGCAGCTTGAGAGGGGGGGTCGTCGCTGAAGCTTTCTTT. This codes for CASSLRGGVVAEAFF.